This record looks at one T cell receptor (beta chain) sequence and its context. This clone was seen only once. Its antigen is not yet known. Per-base quality was not reported, and no clone a single base away is much larger than it. This specimen belongs to a study of T cells in narcolepsy (dated by TCRdb to the late 2010s). Regarding the study in general: Patients with narcolepsy type 1 or type 2 (NT1, NT2) were enrolled in the study together with healthy control donors. The study used TCR Vbeta sequencing to track clonotypes in blood and CSF while looking for autoreactive T cells in narcolepsy patients that target self-antigens of hypocretin neurons (hypocretin, TRIB2).

Overall study results and their limits: Autoreactive clonotypes were reported to be detected serially in the blood of the same patients and of different patients, but not in the blood of healthy controls. Numbers of sequenced blood memory CD4+ clonotypes were comparable, averaging about 39,000 in patients and roughly 32,000 in controls. Some blood memory CD4+ repertoires from patients and controls contained no sequences matching autoreactive T cell clones. HCRT-specific and TRIB2-specific autoreactive clonotypes were highlighted in plots that compared CD4+ T cell clonotypes in CSF versus blood from the same patient.

Libraries were constructed by the immunoSEQ multiplex PCR assay. TCRdb mirrors the immuneACCESS table, restricted to in-frame sequences. Some clones are absent from its copies; in checked studies, under half trace to an unresolved V gene, and the reason for the others is unknown. The sample table lists about 27,000 clones, approximately 80% of them with a count of one. The ten largest clones add up to nearly 3.5% of the sample. CDR3 length: 15 amino acids, cysteine to phenylalanine. Only the CDR3 region is kept as DNA, spanning 45 bases read in frame from base 1. For CDR1 and CDR2, the germline V gene lists LGHNT and FRNRAP. Trimming takes 3 bases from V and 7 bases from J, and the germline ends sit 15 bases apart. For TCR Vbeta sequencing, memory CD4+ T cells were sorted ex vivo from the peripheral blood of both healthy controls and narcolepsy patients.

This TCR was recovered from a human donor with narcolepsy. The sequencing input was CD45RA- memory CD4+ T cells from PBMCs. This specimen's cell subset or site label, interpreted: memory T cells sorted ex vivo from peripheral blood. In this chain, TRBV12-5 is recombined with TRBJ1-4; TRBD1 might be the D gene, on 6 matching bases. CDR3 reads: CASGLGGSTSEKLFF. The sequence in DNA is TGTGCTAGTGGTTTAGGGGGTTCAACTTCTGAAAAACTGTTTTTT.